A selection of T cell receptor beta chains follows, all from one sample in a study of T cells in localized non-small cell lung cancer. TCRdb keeps only in-frame clones here, not all; method: immunoSEQ multiplex PCR. The sample yields tens of thousands of clones, approximately 90% seen once. Specimen: peripheral blood mononuclear cells, collected before any cancer treatment. The receptors come from a woman aged 35-70 years with stage III lung adenocarcinoma. The CDR3 runs from the conserved cysteine through the conserved F or W. D genes are given only for firm matches. Clone size is given for some rows only: seen once, a few or many times, or a class if the clone is expanded.

D gene: -
J gene: TRBJ1-2
clone size: -
CDR3 length: 13
V gene: TRBV6-6
CDR3 DNA: TGTGCCAGCAGCCCAACAGGGAACTATGGCTACACCTTC
CDR3 protein: CASSPTGNYGYTF

D gene: -
J gene: TRBJ2-7
clone size: -
CDR3 length: 20
V gene: TRBV5-4
CDR3 DNA: TGTGCCCAGCGTTTCAACCGAAGGCTATATCCCTACGACCCCAGCTACGAGCAGTACTTC
CDR3 protein: CAQRFNRRLYPYDPSYEQYF

D gene: -
J gene: TRBJ1-3
clone size: once
CDR3 length: 15
V gene: TRBV2
CDR3 DNA: TGTGCCAGCAGTGGAAGGGGGACCGGTGGAAACACCATATATTTT
CDR3 protein: CASSGRGTGGNTIYF

D gene: -
J gene: TRBJ2-5
clone size: -
CDR3 length: 14
V gene: TRBV6-1
CDR3 DNA: TGTGCCAGCAGGACCCTACAGGGTGGAGAGACCCAGTACTTC
CDR3 protein: CASRTLQGGETQYF

D gene: -
J gene: TRBJ2-7
clone size: -
CDR3 length: 15
V gene: TRBV11-3
CDR3 DNA: TGTGCCAGCAGCCCCTTCCGGGGGTGGTCCTACGAGCAGTACTTC
CDR3 protein: CASSPFRGWSYEQYF

D gene: -
J gene: TRBJ2-1
clone size: once
CDR3 length: 13
V gene: TRBV7-3
CDR3 DNA: TGTGCCAGCAGCTTCTCCAGGGGGGATGAGCAGTTCTTC
CDR3 protein: CASSFSRGDEQFF

D gene: TRBD1
J gene: TRBJ2-4
clone size: -
CDR3 length: 15
V gene: TRBV7-2
CDR3 DNA: TGTGCCAGCAGCCCTCAGACAGGGGGGAAAAACATTCAGTACTTC
CDR3 protein: CASSPQTGGKNIQYF

D gene: -
J gene: TRBJ1-2
clone size: -
CDR3 length: 15
V gene: TRBV5-4
CDR3 DNA: TGTGCCAGCAGCTCAGGGGACGGTTTCATTTATGGCTACACCTTC
CDR3 protein: CASSSGDGFIYGYTF

D gene: -
J gene: TRBJ2-1
clone size: -
CDR3 length: 13
V gene: TRBV12-2
CDR3 DNA: TGTGCAAGTCGCTATCGGGCCCGCAATGAGCAGTTCTTC
CDR3 protein: CASRYRARNEQFF

D gene: -
J gene: TRBJ2-7
clone size: -
CDR3 length: 13
V gene: TRBV10-2
CDR3 DNA: TGCGCCAGCAGTGAGGTGGGGGCCCGAGAGCAGTACTTC
CDR3 protein: CASSEVGAREQYF

D gene: -
J gene: TRBJ2-5
clone size: -
CDR3 length: 13
V gene: TRBV29-1
CDR3 DNA: TGCAGCGTTGGACCTACTAGTGGGGAGACCCAGTACTTC
CDR3 protein: CSVGPTSGETQYF

D gene: -
J gene: TRBJ2-1
clone size: -
CDR3 length: 15
V gene: TRBV27
CDR3 DNA: TGTGCCAGCAGTTATGGGACGGGCTCCTACAATGAGCAGTTCTTC
CDR3 protein: CASSYGTGSYNEQFF

D gene: -
J gene: TRBJ2-1
clone size: -
CDR3 length: 16
V gene: TRBV6-6
CDR3 DNA: TGTGCCAGCACCCCTCGGGGTAGCGGCCACTACAATGAGCAGTTCTTC
CDR3 protein: CASTPRGSGHYNEQFF

D gene: -
J gene: TRBJ2-3
clone size: -
CDR3 length: 13
V gene: TRBV5-5
CDR3 DNA: TGTGCCAGCAGCATGCCGGGGACAGATACGCAGTATTTT
CDR3 protein: CASSMPGTDTQYF

D gene: TRBD1
J gene: TRBJ1-4
clone size: once
CDR3 length: 15
V gene: TRBV9
CDR3 DNA: TGTGCCAGCAGCCCCGAGGGGGCCTGGGCTGAAAAACTGTTTTTT
CDR3 protein: CASSPEGAWAEKLFF

D gene: TRBD1
J gene: TRBJ1-5
clone size: -
CDR3 length: 15
V gene: TRBV19
CDR3 DNA: TGTGCCAGTACCCCGGGACAGGGACGCAATCAGCCCCAGCATTTT
CDR3 protein: CASTPGQGRNQPQHF

D gene: -
J gene: TRBJ1-4
clone size: -
CDR3 length: 14
V gene: TRBV19
CDR3 DNA: TGTGCCAGTAGTATGATAGGGAACGAAGAAAAACTGTTTTTT
CDR3 protein: CASSMIGNEEKLFF

D gene: TRBD1
J gene: TRBJ2-2
clone size: -
CDR3 length: 16
V gene: TRBV5-1
CDR3 DNA: TGCGCCAGCAGCCCGGGCGGGACAGGGGTCACCGGGGAGCTGTTTTTT
CDR3 protein: CASSPGGTGVTGELFF

D gene: -
J gene: TRBJ2-7
clone size: -
CDR3 length: 13
V gene: TRBV27
CDR3 DNA: TGTGCCAGCAGTTTAATGGGTCAGTACGAGCAGTACTTC
CDR3 protein: CASSLMGQYEQYF

D gene: -
J gene: TRBJ1-5
clone size: -
CDR3 length: 13
V gene: TRBV7-2
CDR3 DNA: TGTGCCAGCAGCTTAGACAGGGATCAGCCCCAGCATTTT
CDR3 protein: CASSLDRDQPQHF

D gene: -
J gene: TRBJ2-3
clone size: -
CDR3 length: 16
V gene: TRBV10-1
CDR3 DNA: TGCGCCAGCAGTGATCGGAGGAGGGGAGGCACAGATACGCAGTATTTT
CDR3 protein: CASSDRRRGGTDTQYF

D gene: TRBD2
J gene: TRBJ2-7
clone size: -
CDR3 length: 15
V gene: TRBV4-3
CDR3 DNA: TGCGCCAGCAGCCAAGTGGTAGCGGGGCCCTACGAGCAGTACTTC
CDR3 protein: CASSQVVAGPYEQYF

D gene: TRBD2
J gene: TRBJ2-5
clone size: -
CDR3 length: 15
V gene: TRBV7-8
CDR3 DNA: TGTGCCAGCAGCTCACAGCTAGCGGTCCAAGAGACCCAGTACTTC
CDR3 protein: CASSSQLAVQETQYF

D gene: TRBD2
J gene: TRBJ2-1
clone size: -
CDR3 length: 15
V gene: TRBV7-8
CDR3 DNA: TGTGCCAGCAGCTTAGCGGGCGGGGGTAACAATGAGCAGTTCTTC
CDR3 protein: CASSLAGGGNNEQFF

D gene: -
J gene: TRBJ2-1
clone size: -
CDR3 length: 17
V gene: TRBV7-9
CDR3 DNA: TGTGCCAGCAGCGTAGCCGGAGTTGGAGCGTTCTACAATGAGCAGTTCTTC
CDR3 protein: CASSVAGVGAFYNEQFF

D gene: TRBD2
J gene: TRBJ2-3
clone size: once
CDR3 length: 18
V gene: TRBV10-1
CDR3 DNA: TGCGCCAGCAGTGAGCCGATAACCCCGGGAGGTCGCTCGGATACGCAGTATTTT
CDR3 protein: CASSEPITPGGRSDTQYF

D gene: -
J gene: TRBJ1-4
clone size: -
CDR3 length: 17
V gene: TRBV7-9
CDR3 DNA: TGTGCCAGCAGCTTAGGGGGGCGAGGAAGAACTAATGAAAAACTGTTTTTT
CDR3 protein: CASSLGGRGRTNEKLFF